The clone carrying this TCR beta chain was counted between two and nine times. The antigen is not known. This entry belongs to a study of CD8 T cells in ankylosing spondylitis. As the method for making TCR beta libraries, quantitative 5'-RACE with molecular barcodes was used. TCRdb reanalysed the 5' RACE reads using MiXCR and keeps one entry per CDR3 protein. The table lists roughly 230,000 distinct CDR3 sequences, 18% of them singletons. Findings and caveats of the study: Clones linked to disease were reported to show significant enrichment in matched ankylosing spondylitis synovial fluid. Past research had described some motif variants in reactive arthritis synovial fluid and blood.

V was clipped by 5 bases and J by 6 bases; unmatched bases: 3. Germline V gene data show CDR1 as KGHDR and CDR2 as SFDVKD. This CDR3 region has 13 residues. The receptor's source is a male donor with ankylosing spondylitis or in good health (not recorded which). The V call is TRBV24-1, the J call TRBJ2-5, with 9 positions matching TRBD2. Sequencing was done on a sample of blood, either unsorted or a sorted T cell fraction (not recorded which). The CDR3 is CATSASGIKTQYF. The CDR3 DNA is TGTGCCACCAGTGCTAGCGGGATAAAGACCCAGTACTTC.